The 2 T cell receptor beta chains listed next were all sequenced from one sample in a study of neurological immune-mediated disorders. TCRdb re-analysed the 5' RACE reads in MiXCR, keeping a single row per CDR3 protein. This sample has 15,000 or so distinct CDR3 sequences; approximately 13% occur once, and the top ten carry around 38%. Sequenced: CD8+ T cells from blood. The receptors here all came from a female donor with HTLV-1-associated myelopathy (HAM/TSP).

Comment on this clonotype: At one boundary the junction diverges from the germline segment, which might be a read error. The chain couples TRBV7-8 to TRBJ2-3; 8 nucleotides agree with TRBD2. The length of the CDR3 is 16 residues. CDR1 and CDR2 from the germline V gene are SGHVS and FQNEAQ. In DNA, the CDR3 is TGTGCCATCAGCCCACTGGGTAGCGGGGCAACAGATACACAGTATTTT. It yields the protein CAISPLGSGATDTQYF.

This clonotype appeared many times. The chain links TRBV6-4 to TRBJ2-1, with D perhaps matching TRBD2 (6 bases). The CDR3 contains 14 residues. V was cut by 4 bases and J by 3 bases, with 10 bases left in between. Germline-derived CDR1 and CDR2 are MRHNA and SNTAGT. The CDR3 loop reads CASSAKAGYNEQFF. In nucleotides, the CDR3 is TGTGCCAGCAGTGCAAAAGCGGGCTACAATGAGCAGTTCTTC.